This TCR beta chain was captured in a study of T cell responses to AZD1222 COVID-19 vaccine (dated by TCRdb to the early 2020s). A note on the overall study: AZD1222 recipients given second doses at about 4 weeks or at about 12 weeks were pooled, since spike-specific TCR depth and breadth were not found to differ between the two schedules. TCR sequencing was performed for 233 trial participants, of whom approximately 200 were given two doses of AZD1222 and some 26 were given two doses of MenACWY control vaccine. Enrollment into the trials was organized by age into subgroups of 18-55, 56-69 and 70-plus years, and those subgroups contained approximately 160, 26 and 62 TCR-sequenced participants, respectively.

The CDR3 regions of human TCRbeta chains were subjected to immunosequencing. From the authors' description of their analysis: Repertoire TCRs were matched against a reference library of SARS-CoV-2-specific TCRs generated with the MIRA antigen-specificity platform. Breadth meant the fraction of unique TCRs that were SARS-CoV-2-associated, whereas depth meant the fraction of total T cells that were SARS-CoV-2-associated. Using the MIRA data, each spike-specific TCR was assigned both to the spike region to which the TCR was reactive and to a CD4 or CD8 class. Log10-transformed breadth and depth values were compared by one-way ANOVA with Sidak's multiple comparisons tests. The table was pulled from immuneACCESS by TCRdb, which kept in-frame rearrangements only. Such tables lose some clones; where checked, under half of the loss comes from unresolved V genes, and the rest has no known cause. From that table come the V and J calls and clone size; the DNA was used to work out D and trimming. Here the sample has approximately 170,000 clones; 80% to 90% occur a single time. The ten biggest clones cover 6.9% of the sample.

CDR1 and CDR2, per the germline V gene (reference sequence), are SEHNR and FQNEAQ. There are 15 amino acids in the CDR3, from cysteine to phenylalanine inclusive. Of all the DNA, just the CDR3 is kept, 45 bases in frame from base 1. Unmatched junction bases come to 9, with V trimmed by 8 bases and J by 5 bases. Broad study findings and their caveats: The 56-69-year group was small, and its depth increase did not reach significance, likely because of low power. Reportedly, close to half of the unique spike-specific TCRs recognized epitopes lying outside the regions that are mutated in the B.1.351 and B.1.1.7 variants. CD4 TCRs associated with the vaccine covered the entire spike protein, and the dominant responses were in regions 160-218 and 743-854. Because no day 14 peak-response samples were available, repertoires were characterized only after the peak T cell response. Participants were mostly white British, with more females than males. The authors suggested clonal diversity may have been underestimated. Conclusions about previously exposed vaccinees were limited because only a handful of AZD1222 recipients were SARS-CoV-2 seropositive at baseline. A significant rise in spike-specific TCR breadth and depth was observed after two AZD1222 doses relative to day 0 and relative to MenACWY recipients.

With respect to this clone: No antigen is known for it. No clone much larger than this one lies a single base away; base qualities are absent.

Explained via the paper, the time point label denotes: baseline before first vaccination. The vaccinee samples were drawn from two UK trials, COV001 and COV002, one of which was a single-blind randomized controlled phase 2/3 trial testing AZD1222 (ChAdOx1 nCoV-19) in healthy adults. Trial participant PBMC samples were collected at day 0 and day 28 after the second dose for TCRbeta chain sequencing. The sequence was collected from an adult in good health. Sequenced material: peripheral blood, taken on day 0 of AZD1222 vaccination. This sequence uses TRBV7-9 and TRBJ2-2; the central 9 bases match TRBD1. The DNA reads TGTGCCAGCCGCAGGGGACAGGGCCAAACCGGGGAGCTGTTTTTT. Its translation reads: CASRRGQGQTGELFF.